Each of the 12 T cell receptor beta chains below was sequenced from the same sample in a study of blood T cells in healthy people across ages. Primed by a sample-barcoded 5' primer and a J-beta primer mix, a second PCR proceeded for 7 to 11 cycles. MiXCR, run by TCRdb on the 5' RACE reads, gives a single entry per CDR3 protein. The sample carries hundreds of thousands of distinct CDR3 sequences, more than 20% recorded once. Another study also made use of these data, one on T cells of mothers and their children.

Sequences were obtained from blood. The receptor source for this set is a boy between 10 and 17 years old in good health.

This clonotype was observed a handful of times. J is TRBJ1-2 and V is TRBV12-3 or TRBV12-4, with a possible D match to TRBD1 (5 bases). The CDR3 extends over 12 amino acids. V lost 8 bases, J lost 3 bases, and 10 bases lay in between. CDR3 loop: CASEGRDYGYTF. DNA for the CDR3: TGTGCCAGCGAGGGCAGGGACTATGGCTACACCTTC.

In this sample, this clonotype turned up a few times. The rearrangement uses TRBV20-1 and TRBJ2-5, with 7 bases lining up with TRBD2. The tail of the sequence fits TRBJ2-7 better, so the J call may be wrong. This CDR3 is 14 amino acids long. CDR1 is DFQATT, CDR2 SNEGSKA, per germline (reference sequence). The CDR3 nucleotides are TGCAGTGCTAGAAAAGCGACTAGCTTGGACGAGCAGTACTTC. It specifies CSARKATSLDEQYF.

The chain combines TRBV19 with TRBJ2-1; 8 positions match TRBD2. Germline CDR1 and CDR2: LNHDA and SQIVND (reference sequence). There are 15 residues in the CDR3. The V and J ends lost 3 bases and 6 bases, in that order; junction bases with no gene match: 7. For the CDR3, the DNA is TGTGCCAGTAGTATGTCAGCGGGAGTATCCAATGAGCAGTTCTTC. Translating gives CASSMSAGVSNEQFF.

The chain recombines TRBV7-2 with TRBJ1-2; unclear D gene. The CDR3 runs to 12 residues. Germline CDR1 reads SGHTA; CDR2 reads FQGNSA. V lost 5 bases and J 6 bases, leaving 10 bases between the germline ends. The CDR3 bases are TGTGCCAGCAGCCCGGGAGCCGATGGCTACACCTTC. This codes for CASSPGADGYTF.

The J gene is TRBJ2-5, the V gene TRBV24-1; 10 bases agree with TRBD2. Trimming took 3 bases from V and 3 from J; bases not matched to a gene: 3. In germline, CDR1 is KGHDR, CDR2 SFDVKD. The CDR3 extends over 15 amino acids. The CDR3 nucleotides are TGTGCCACCAGTGATCCGGGACTAGCGAAAGAGACCCAGTACTTC. It codes for CATSDPGLAKETQYF.

CDR3 nucleotides: TGTGCCAGCAGCCCTTTCGGGACGGGAACGACAGATACGCAGTATTTT. Amino acid sequence: CASSPFGTGTTDTQYF. The V and J genes are TRBV7-2 and TRBJ2-3; D is tentatively TRBD1 or TRBD2 (5 bases each). V was trimmed by 5 bases and J by 3 bases, leaving 18 bases between them. Germline lookup yields CDR1 SGHTA and CDR2 FQGNSA. The CDR3 has 16 residues.

This clonotype was detected only a few times. J is TRBJ1-2 and V is TRBV3-1; D is ambiguous. The germline CDR1 and CDR2 sequences are LGHDT and YNNKEL (reference sequence). V was clipped by 2 bases and J by 3 bases, with 13 bases between them. This CDR3 is built from 15 residues. The CDR3 DNA reads as TGTGCCAGCAGCCAACAAGGACCGCAAGACTATGGCTACACCTTC. It specifies CASSQQGPQDYGYTF.

Regarding this clonotype: Sequence at one end of the junction differs from germline and may be a read error. V gene TRBV12-3 or TRBV12-4 combines with J gene TRBJ2-5, with 8 bases fitting TRBD2. The CDR3 has 14 residues. The CDR3 DNA follows: TGTGCCAGCAATTTAGCGGGATTACAAGAGACCCAGTACTTC. Its translation is CASNLAGLQETQYF.

V is TRBV29-1 and J is TRBJ2-3; TRBD1 matches at 8 bases. The CDR3 is made up of 14 amino acids. J lost 2 bases, V lost 7 bases, and 8 bases had no gene match. Germline V gives CDR1 SQVTM, CDR2 ANQGSEA. The CDR3 loop is CSGMDRAITDTQYF. The CDR3 DNA follows: TGCAGCGGGATGGACAGGGCTATCACAGATACGCAGTATTTT.

This clonotype has only a few counts. The V and J genes are TRBV11-2 and TRBJ1-4; perhaps TRBD1 as D (5 bases). Trimming took off 0 bases at V and 3 bases at J, with 8 bases between the two ends. Germline V lookup: CDR1 SGHAT, CDR2 FQNNGV. The CDR3 has 15 amino acids. CDR3 in amino acids: CASSLDGTSNEKLFF. CDR3 DNA sequence: TGTGCCAGCAGCTTAGATGGGACGTCTAATGAAAAACTGTTTTTT.

In this sample, this clonotype turned up a few times. This rearrangement joins TRBV4-1 to TRBJ1-1; no firm D call. Trimming shortened V by 4 bases and J by 1 base, and 16 bases separated the two germline ends. The CDR3 extends over 16 amino acids. Germline CDR1 reads MGHRA; CDR2 reads YSYEKL. The CDR3 spells CASSLPPQASNTEAFF. The CDR3 coding sequence is TGCGCCAGCAGCCTACCCCCACAAGCCTCGAACACTGAAGCTTTCTTT.

In its sample, this clonotype was seen a few times. The CDR3 sequence is CASSPPTTESTDTQYF. The CDR3 nucleotides read TGTGCCAGCTCACCACCAACGACAGAGAGCACAGATACGCAGTATTTT. The rearrangement joins TRBV18 to TRBJ2-3; D perhaps matches TRBD1 (5 bases). The CDR3 contains 16 residues. V was trimmed by 0 bases and J by 0 bases, leaving 10 bases between them. Germline V lookup: CDR1 KGHSH, CDR2 LQKENI.